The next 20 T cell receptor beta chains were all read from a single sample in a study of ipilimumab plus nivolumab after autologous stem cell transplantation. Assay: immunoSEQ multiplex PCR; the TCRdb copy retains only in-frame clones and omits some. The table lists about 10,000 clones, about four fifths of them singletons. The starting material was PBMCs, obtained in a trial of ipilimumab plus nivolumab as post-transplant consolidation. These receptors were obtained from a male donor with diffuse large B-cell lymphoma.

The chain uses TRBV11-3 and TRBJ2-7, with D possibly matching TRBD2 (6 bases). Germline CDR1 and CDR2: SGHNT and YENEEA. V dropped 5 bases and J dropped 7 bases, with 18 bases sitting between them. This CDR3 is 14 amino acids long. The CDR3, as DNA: TGTGCCAGCAGCCCCAGAAGGACGGCGGGGGAGCAGTACTTC. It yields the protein CASSPRRTAGEQYF.

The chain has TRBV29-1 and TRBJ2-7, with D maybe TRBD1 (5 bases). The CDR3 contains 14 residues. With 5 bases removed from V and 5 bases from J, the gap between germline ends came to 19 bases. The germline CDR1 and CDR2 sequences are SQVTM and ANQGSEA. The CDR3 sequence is CSVLYPRQGHEQYF. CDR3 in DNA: TGCAGCGTTTTATACCCCAGGCAGGGCCACGAGCAGTACTTC.

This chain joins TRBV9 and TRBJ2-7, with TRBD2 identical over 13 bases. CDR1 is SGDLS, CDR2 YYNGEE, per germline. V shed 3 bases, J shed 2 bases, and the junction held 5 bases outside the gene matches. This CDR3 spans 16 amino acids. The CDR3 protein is CASSAGLAGDPYEQYF. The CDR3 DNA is TGTGCCAGCAGCGCCGGACTAGCGGGGGACCCCTACGAGCAGTACTTC. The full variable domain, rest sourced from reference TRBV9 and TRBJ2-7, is DSGVTQTPKHLITATGQRVTLRCSPRSGDLSVYWYQQSLDQGLQFLIQYYNGEERAKGNILERFSAQQFPDLHSELNLSSLELGDSALYFCASSAGLAGDPYEQYFGPGTRLTVT.

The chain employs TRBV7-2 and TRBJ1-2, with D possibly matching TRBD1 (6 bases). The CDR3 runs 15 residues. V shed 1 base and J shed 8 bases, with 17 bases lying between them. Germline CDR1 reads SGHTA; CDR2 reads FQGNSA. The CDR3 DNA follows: TGTGCCAGCAGCTTAGTCGGCCAGGGGATTCAAGGCTACACCTTC. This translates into CASSLVGQGIQGYTF.

CDR3 protein: CASSHNRDSWGQYF. The CDR3 DNA is TGTGCCAGCAGTCATAATCGGGACAGTTGGGGGCAGTACTTC. This chain joins TRBV6-6 and TRBJ2-7, with 7 bases matching TRBD1. The germline gives CDR1 MNHNY, CDR2 SVGAGI (reference sequence). This CDR3 has 14 residues. Trimming at V came to 5 bases and at J to 9 bases, leaving 13 bases not matched to a gene.

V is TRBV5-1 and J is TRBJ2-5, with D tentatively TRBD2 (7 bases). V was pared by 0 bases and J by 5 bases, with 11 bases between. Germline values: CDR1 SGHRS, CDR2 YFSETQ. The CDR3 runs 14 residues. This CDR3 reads CASSLEGGQETQYF. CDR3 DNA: TGCGCCAGCAGCTTGGAGGGGGGGCAGGAGACCCAGTACTTC.

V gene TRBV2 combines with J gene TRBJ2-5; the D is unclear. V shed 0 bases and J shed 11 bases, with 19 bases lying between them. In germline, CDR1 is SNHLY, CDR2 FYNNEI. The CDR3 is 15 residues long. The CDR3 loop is CASSEAQARLVGQYF. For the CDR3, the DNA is TGTGCCAGCAGTGAAGCGCAGGCGAGGCTCGTCGGGCAGTACTTC.

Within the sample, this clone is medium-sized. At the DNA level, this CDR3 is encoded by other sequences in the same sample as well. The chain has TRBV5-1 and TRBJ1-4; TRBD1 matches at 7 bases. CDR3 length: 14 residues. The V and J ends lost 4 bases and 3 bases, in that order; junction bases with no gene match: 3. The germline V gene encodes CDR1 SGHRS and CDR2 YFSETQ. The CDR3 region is CASSTQGSNEKLFF. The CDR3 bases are TGCGCCAGCAGCACACAGGGGTCTAATGAAAAACTGTTTTTT.

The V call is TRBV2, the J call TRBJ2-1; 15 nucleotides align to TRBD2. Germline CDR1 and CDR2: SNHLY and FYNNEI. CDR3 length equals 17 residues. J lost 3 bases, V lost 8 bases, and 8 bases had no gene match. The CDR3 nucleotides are TGTGCCAGCCTAGGGACTAGCGGGGGGCCGCACTACAATGAGCAGTTCTTC. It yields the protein CASLGTSGGPHYNEQFF.

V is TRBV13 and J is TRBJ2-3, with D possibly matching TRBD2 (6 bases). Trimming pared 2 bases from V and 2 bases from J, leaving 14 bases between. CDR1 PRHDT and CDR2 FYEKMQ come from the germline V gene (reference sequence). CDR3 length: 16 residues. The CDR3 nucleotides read TGTGCCAGCAGCTTACGGTCCGGGGGAGTCACAGATACGCAGTATTTT. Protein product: CASSLRSGGVTDTQYF.

DNA for the CDR3: TGTGCCAGCAGTGGCCGCTCCAATCAGCCCCAGCATTTT. It specifies CASSGRSNQPQHF. The rearrangement joins TRBV6-1 to TRBJ1-5; no reliable D call. With 4 bases removed from V and 3 bases from J, the gap between germline ends came to 7 bases. The CDR3 length is 13 residues. Germline CDR1 reads MNHNS; CDR2 reads SASEGT.

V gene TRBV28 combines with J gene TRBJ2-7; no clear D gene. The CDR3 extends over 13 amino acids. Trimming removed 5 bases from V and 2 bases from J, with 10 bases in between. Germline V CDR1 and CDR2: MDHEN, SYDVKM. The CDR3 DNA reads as TGTGCCAGCAGTAGTGTAGGGACCTACGAGCAGTACTTC. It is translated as CASSSVGTYEQYF.

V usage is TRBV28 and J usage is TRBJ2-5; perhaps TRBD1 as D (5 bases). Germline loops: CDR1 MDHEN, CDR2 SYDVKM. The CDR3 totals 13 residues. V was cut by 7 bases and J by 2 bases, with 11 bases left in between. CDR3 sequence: CASTVQAQETQYF. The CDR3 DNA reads TGTGCCAGCACGGTACAGGCTCAAGAGACCCAGTACTTC.

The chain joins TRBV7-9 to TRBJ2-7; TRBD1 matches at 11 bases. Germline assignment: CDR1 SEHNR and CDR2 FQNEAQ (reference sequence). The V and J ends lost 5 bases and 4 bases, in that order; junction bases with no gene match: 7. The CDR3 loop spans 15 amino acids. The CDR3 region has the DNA TGTGCCAGCAGCACCAGGACAGGGGGCGATTACGAGCAGTACTTC. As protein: CASSTRTGGDYEQYF. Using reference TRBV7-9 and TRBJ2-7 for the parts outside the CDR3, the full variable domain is DTGVSQNPRHKITKRGQNVTFRCDPISEHNRLYWYRQTLGQGPEFLTYFQNEAQLEKSRLLSDRFSAERPKGSFSTLEIQRTEQGDSAMYLCASSTRTGGDYEQYFGPGTRLTVT.

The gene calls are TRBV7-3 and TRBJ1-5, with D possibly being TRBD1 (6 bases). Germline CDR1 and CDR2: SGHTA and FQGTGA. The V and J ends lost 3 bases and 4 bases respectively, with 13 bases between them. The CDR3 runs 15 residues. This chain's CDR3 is CASSFTGTNNQPQHF. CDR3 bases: TGTGCCAGCAGCTTTACCGGGACAAATAATCAGCCCCAGCATTTT. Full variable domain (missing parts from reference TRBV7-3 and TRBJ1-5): GAGVSQTPSNKVTEKGKYVELRCDPISGHTALYWYRQSLGQGPEFLIYFQGTGAADDSGLPNDRFFAVRPEGSVSTLKIQRTERGDSAVYLCASSFTGTNNQPQHFGDGTRLSIL.

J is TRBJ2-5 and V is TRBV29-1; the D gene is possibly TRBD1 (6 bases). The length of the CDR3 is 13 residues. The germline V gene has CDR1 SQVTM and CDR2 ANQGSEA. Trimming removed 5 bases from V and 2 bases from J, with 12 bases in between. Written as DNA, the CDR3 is TGCAGCGTTCCGGGACACCAACAAGAGACCCAGTACTTC. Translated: CSVPGHQQETQYF.

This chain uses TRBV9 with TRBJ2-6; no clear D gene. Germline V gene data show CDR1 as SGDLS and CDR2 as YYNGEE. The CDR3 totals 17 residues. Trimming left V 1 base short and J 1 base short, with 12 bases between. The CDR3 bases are TGTGCCAGCAGCGTAAGTTACAGCCCATCTGGGGCCAACGTCCTGACTTTC. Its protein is CASSVSYSPSGANVLTF.

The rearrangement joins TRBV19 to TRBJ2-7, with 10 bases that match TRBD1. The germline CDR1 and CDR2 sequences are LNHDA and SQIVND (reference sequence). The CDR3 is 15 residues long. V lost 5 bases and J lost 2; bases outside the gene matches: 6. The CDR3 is CASSDRDRGPYEQYF. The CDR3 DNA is TGTGCCAGTAGTGACCGGGACAGGGGCCCCTACGAGCAGTACTTC.

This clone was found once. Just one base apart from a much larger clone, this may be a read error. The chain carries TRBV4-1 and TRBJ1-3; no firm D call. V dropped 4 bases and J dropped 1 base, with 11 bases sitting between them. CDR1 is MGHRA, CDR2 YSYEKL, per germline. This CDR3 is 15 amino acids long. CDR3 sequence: CASSPAGLSGNTIYF. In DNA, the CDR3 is TGCGCCAGCAGCCCAGCAGGCCTTTCTGGAAACACCATATATTTT.

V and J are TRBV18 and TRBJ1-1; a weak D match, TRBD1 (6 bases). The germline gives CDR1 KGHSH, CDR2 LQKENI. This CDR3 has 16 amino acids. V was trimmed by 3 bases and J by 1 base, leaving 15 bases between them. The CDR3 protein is CASSPKGGGENTEAFF. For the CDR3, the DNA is TGTGCCAGCTCACCGAAGGGGGGCGGGGAGAACACTGAAGCTTTCTTT. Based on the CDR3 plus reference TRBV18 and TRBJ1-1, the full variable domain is NAGVMQNPRHLVRRRGQEARLRCSPMKGHSHVYWYRQLPEEGLKFMVYLQKENIIDESGMPKERFSAEFPKEGPSILRIQQVVRGDSAAYFCASSPKGGGENTEAFFGQGTRLTVV.